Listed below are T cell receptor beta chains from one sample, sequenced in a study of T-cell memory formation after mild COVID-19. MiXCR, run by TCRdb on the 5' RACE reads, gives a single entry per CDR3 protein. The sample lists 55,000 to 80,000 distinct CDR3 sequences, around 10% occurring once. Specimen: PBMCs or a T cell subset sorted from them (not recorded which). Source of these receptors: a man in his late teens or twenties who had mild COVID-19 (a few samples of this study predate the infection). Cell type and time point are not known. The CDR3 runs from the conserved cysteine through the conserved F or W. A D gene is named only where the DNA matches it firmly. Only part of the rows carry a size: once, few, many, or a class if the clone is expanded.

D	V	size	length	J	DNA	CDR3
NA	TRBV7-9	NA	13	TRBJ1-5	TGTGCCAGCAGCTTAGACGGAGGTCGGCCCCAGCATTTT	CASSLDGGRPQHF
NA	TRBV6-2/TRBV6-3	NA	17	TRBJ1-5	TGTGCCAGCAGTTACTCGATCCTTCGGGGTAGCAATCAGCCCCAGCATTTT	CASSYSILRGSNQPQHF
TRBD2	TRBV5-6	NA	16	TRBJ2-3	TGTGCCAGCAGCGCGGGACTAGCGGGGGGCACAGATACGCAGTATTTT	CASSAGLAGGTDTQYF
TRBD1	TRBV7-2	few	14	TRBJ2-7	TGTGCCAGCAGCTACGGGACAGGGAGCTACGAGCAGTACTTC	CASSYGTGSYEQYF
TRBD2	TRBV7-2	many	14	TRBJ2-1	TGTGCCAGCAGCCCGGGACTAGCTTCCAATGAGCAGTTCTTC	CASSPGLASNEQFF
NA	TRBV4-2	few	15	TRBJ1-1	TGTGCCAGCAGCCAAGGGTGGGGGGATAGTACTGAAGCTTTCTTT	CASSQGWGDSTEAFF
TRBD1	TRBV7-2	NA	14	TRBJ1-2	TGTGCCAGCAGCCGGACAGGGGGGGAGTATGGCTACACCTTC	CASSRTGGEYGYTF
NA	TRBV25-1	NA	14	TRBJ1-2	TGTGCCAGCAGTGAATCGGAATTTTTTTATGGCTACACCTTC	CASSESEFFYGYTF
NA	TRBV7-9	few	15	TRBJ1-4	TGTGCCAGCAGCTTCGGCCTTGGAGAGGGTGAAAAACTGTTTTTT	CASSFGLGEGEKLFF
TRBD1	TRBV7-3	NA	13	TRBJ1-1	TGTGCCAGCAGCTTCGGGACAGGGGCAGAGGCTTTCTTT	CASSFGTGAEAFF
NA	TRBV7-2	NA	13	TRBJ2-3	TGTGCCAGCAGCCCCCGGGCAACAGATACGCAGTATTTT	CASSPRATDTQYF
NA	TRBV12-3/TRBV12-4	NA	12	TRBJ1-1	TGTGCCACCTCACTGGCGGGGGGGGAAGCTTTCTTT	CATSLAGGEAFF
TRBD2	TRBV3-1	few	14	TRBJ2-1	TGTGCCAGCAGCCGTCGCGGGGGGGACAATGAGCAGTTCTTC	CASSRRGGDNEQFF
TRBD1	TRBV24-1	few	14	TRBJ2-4	TGTGCCACCAGTGTCGCTGGGACAGGGGACATTCAGTACTTC	CATSVAGTGDIQYF
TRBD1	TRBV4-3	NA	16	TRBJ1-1	TGCGCCAGCAGCCCCGGGACAGCCAATTCAGGCACTGAAGCTTTCTTT	CASSPGTANSGTEAFF
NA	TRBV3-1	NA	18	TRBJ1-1	TGTGCCAGCAGCCAAGTTTTTAAGGTGACCGGACCGAACACTGAAGCTTTCTTT	CASSQVFKVTGPNTEAFF